One and the same sample provided the 19 T cell receptor beta chains below, sequenced in a study of cytomegalovirus exposure and HLA in healthy donors. TCRdb's copy holds only in-frame clones and misses some; the assay was immunoSEQ multiplex PCR. The sample lists over 150,000 clones, roughly 89% seen once, with over 4% in the top ten. The sequencing sample was made of PBMCs. The receptor source for this set is a man aged 18 to 35 in good health and CMV-seropositive.

This chain links TRBV29-1 with TRBJ2-3; 11 bases agree with TRBD2. Unmatched junction bases numbered 3, after V lost 3 bases and J lost 4 bases. The CDR3 consists of 14 residues. CDR1 and CDR2 (germline): SQVTM, ANQGSEA. The chain's CDR3 is CSVEASGRPDTQYF. CDR3 in DNA: TGCAGCGTTGAGGCTAGCGGGAGGCCAGATACGCAGTATTTT.

The chain combines TRBV19 with TRBJ1-2, with D possibly being TRBD1 (5 bases). The germline gives CDR1 LNHDA, CDR2 SQIVND (reference sequence). The V gene lost 0 bases and the J gene lost 2 bases, with 7 bases spanning the gap. This CDR3 spans 14 amino acids. The CDR3 DNA reads as TGTGCCAGTAGTATAGACGGGGGGAACTATGGCTACACCTTC. Translating it yields CASSIDGGNYGYTF.

The chain couples TRBV9 to TRBJ2-7; D may be TRBD2 (6 bases). This CDR3 has 14 residues. The germline V gene has CDR1 SGDLS and CDR2 YYNGEE. The germline V and J ends were trimmed by 0 bases and 6 bases, with 13 bases remaining between them. The CDR3 nucleotides are TGTGCCAGCAGCGTAGCCCCGGGAGTACCCGAGCAGTACTTC. Translated, it gives CASSVAPGVPEQYF.

In DNA form, the CDR3 reads TGTGCCAGCAGTTTAACCGATTGGGTCAGGGGGGGACTAGCGGGAGCCGGCTCCTACGAGCAGTACTTC. This translates into CASSLTDWVRGGLAGAGSYEQYF. This chain connects TRBV28 to TRBJ2-7; the match to TRBD2 covers 14 bases. Germline CDR1 reads MDHEN; CDR2 reads SYDVKM. Unmatched junction bases numbered 21, after V lost 2 bases and J lost 0 bases. The CDR3 contains 23 residues. Full variable domain (remainder filled in from reference TRBV28 and TRBJ2-7): DVKVTQSSRYLVKRTGEKVFLECVQDMDHENMFWYRQDPGLGLRLIYFSYDVKMKEKGDIPEGYSVSREKKERFSLILESASTNQTSMYLCASSLTDWVRGGLAGAGSYEQYFGPGTRLTVT.

This rearrangement joins TRBV28 to TRBJ2-7; 11 bases map to TRBD2. Per germline, CDR1 MDHEN and CDR2 SYDVKM. The ends lost 4 bases at V and 1 base at J; junction bases unmatched: 9. This CDR3 region has 17 residues. CDR3 in DNA: TGTGCCAGCAGTTCTGGGACGACTAGCGGGAAATCCTACGAGCAGTACTTC. This encodes CASSSGTTSGKSYEQYF.

The gene calls are TRBV7-6 and TRBJ2-5, with 14 nucleotides matching TRBD2. V shed 8 bases, J shed 4 bases, and the junction held 6 bases outside the gene matches. The germline gives CDR1 SGHVS, CDR2 FNYEAQ. The length of the CDR3 is 15 residues. In DNA form, the CDR3 reads TGTGCCAGCCGGCGGACTAGCGGGAGGAGAGAGACCCAGTACTTC. The encoded protein is CASRRTSGRRETQYF.

This clone was seen a handful of times. The chain couples TRBV20-1 to TRBJ1-1; D might be TRBD1 (6 bases). CDR3 length: 11 amino acids. Germline V gene lookup returns CDR1 DFQATT and CDR2 SNEGSKA (reference sequence). The CDR3 sequence: CLTGVNTEAFF. The CDR3 DNA sequence: TGCCTGACAGGCGTGAACACTGAAGCTTTCTTT.

V is TRBV5-1 and J is TRBJ1-5, with D possibly matching TRBD1 (5 bases). The CDR3 runs 13 residues. V lost 4 bases and J 4 bases, leaving 9 bases between the germline ends. Germline CDR1 SGHRS, CDR2 YFSETQ. The CDR3 region has the DNA TGCGCCAGCAGCGCGGGACCGAATCAGCCCCAGCATTTT. As protein: CASSAGPNQPQHF.

This sequence joins TRBV21-1 and TRBJ2-7; TRBD2 was called by the table and not checked on the DNA. TRBV21-1 is a documented pseudogene. This CDR3 comprises 18 residues. CDR3 bases: TGTGCCAGCAGCAAAAGGGGCCGGACTAGCGAGTATTCCTACGAGCAGTACTTC. Translating it yields CASSKRGRTSEYSYEQYF.

The chain has TRBV28 and TRBJ2-5, with 13 bases lining up with TRBD2. This CDR3 contains 15 residues. Germline lookup yields CDR1 MDHEN and CDR2 SYDVKM. V shed 5 bases, J shed 2 bases, and the junction held 2 bases outside the gene matches. The CDR3 DNA reads as TGTGCCAGCAGTGGGACTAGCGGGAATCAAGAGACCCAGTACTTC. Translated, it gives CASSGTSGNQETQYF.

This clone was found a few times. This sequence joins TRBV5-1 and TRBJ2-7; TRBD2 aligns across 7 bases. The CDR3 runs to 16 residues. In germline, CDR1 is SGHRS, CDR2 YFSETQ. Germline trimming cut 3 bases from V and 2 bases from J; bases unmatched to any gene: 11. The CDR3 DNA is TGCGCCAGCAGCTCACTATCCTCGGGACTACCCTACGAGCAGTACTTC. Its translation is CASSSLSSGLPYEQYF.

The rearrangement links TRBV7-2 to TRBJ2-7, with TRBD1 matching over 8 bases. The V gene end was trimmed by 5 bases and the J gene end by 5 bases; junction bases not matched to a gene: 8. In germline, CDR1 is SGHTA, CDR2 FQGNSA. The CDR3 is 14 residues long. The CDR3 sequence: CASSQDRVMDEQYF. In DNA, the CDR3 is TGTGCCAGCAGCCAGGACAGGGTAATGGACGAGCAGTACTTC.

This chain connects TRBV2 to TRBJ2-5, with D possibly TRBD2 on 7 matching bases. V lost 3 bases and J lost 3, with 17 bases in between. This CDR3 has 16 residues. CDR1 is SNHLY, CDR2 FYNNEI, per germline. The CDR3 DNA reads as TGTGCCAGCAGTGAGTTTTTGCGGGGGACAAAAGAGACCCAGTACTTC. Translation: CASSEFLRGTKETQYF.

V and J are TRBV18 and TRBJ1-5; D is undetermined. V shed 5 bases and J shed 0 bases, with 14 bases lying between them. The germline V gene has CDR1 KGHSH and CDR2 LQKENI. The CDR3 length is 16 residues. The CDR3 nucleotides are TGTGCCAGCTCAGATTTTACACGGGATAGCAATCAGCCCCAGCATTTT. Amino acids: CASSDFTRDSNQPQHF.

The chain couples TRBV15 to TRBJ2-4, with TRBD2 matching over 7 bases. Germline assignment: CDR1 LNHNV and CDR2 YYDKDF (reference sequence). The CDR3 totals 15 residues. J gave up 5 bases and V 3 bases, and 7 bases lay outside the gene matches. The CDR3 DNA reads as TGTGCCACCAGCAGGGGGAGCGCGGGAGAAAACATTCAGTACTTC. Protein product: CATSRGSAGENIQYF.

V usage is TRBV11-3 and J usage is TRBJ2-5; D is unresolved. In germline, CDR1 is SGHNT, CDR2 YENEEA. Trimming shortened V by 3 bases and J by 2 bases, and 10 bases separated the two germline ends. This CDR3 is built from 14 residues. The CDR3 loop reads CASSFASSQETQYF. The CDR3 nucleotides are TGTGCCAGCAGCTTCGCTTCTAGTCAAGAGACCCAGTACTTC. Filled out from reference TRBV11-3 and TRBJ2-5, the complete variable domain reads EAGVVQSPRYKIIEKKQPVAFWCNPISGHNTLYWYLQNLGQGPELLIRYENEEAVDDSQLPKDRFSAERLKGVDSTLKIQPAELGDSAVYLCASSFASSQETQYFGPGTRLLVL.

The gene calls are TRBV7-9 and TRBJ2-2; 8 positions match TRBD1. With V trimmed by 5 bases and J by 4 bases, 3 bases remained unmatched. Per germline, CDR1 SEHNR and CDR2 FQNEAQ (reference sequence). This CDR3 comprises 14 residues. CDR3 region: CASSPGQGTGELFF. The CDR3 DNA follows: TGTGCCAGCAGCCCTGGACAGGGCACCGGGGAGCTGTTTTTT. Variable domain in full (rest from reference TRBV7-9 and TRBJ2-2): DTGVSQNPRHKITKRGQNVTFRCDPISEHNRLYWYRQTLGQGPEFLTYFQNEAQLEKSRLLSDRFSAERPKGSFSTLEIQRTEQGDSAMYLCASSPGQGTGELFFGEGSRLTVL.

The CDR3 spells CASGYEKGQGLYNEQFF. The CDR3, as DNA: TGTGCTAGTGGTTACGAAAAGGGACAGGGACTCTACAATGAGCAGTTCTTC. This chain links TRBV12-5 with TRBJ2-1; 9 bases align to TRBD1. V dropped 4 bases and J dropped 3; count of bases not matched to a gene: 10. This CDR3 is built from 17 residues. Germline loops: CDR1 LGHNT, CDR2 FRNRAP.

The chain links TRBV28 to TRBJ1-2, with TRBD1 matching 8 bases. CDR1 and CDR2 from the germline V gene are MDHEN and SYDVKM. With 3 bases clipped from V and 8 bases from J, the junction kept 5 bases outside the gene matches. The CDR3 has 13 residues. This CDR3 is CASSFPGGGGYTF. The CDR3 nucleotides read TGTGCCAGCAGTTTCCCAGGGGGCGGAGGCTACACCTTC.